These 30 T cell receptor beta chains were all obtained from the same sample, sequenced in a study of cytomegalovirus exposure and HLA in healthy donors. PCR employed 60 Vbeta and 13 Jbeta primers. Profiled with immunoSEQ multiplex PCR; TCRdb holds only in-frame clones, not every one. Among about 190,000 clones listed, about 77% were seen once. The source material was PBMCs. The receptors originated from a young man in good health and CMV-seropositive.

This chain uses TRBV10-3 with TRBJ2-5; D may be TRBD2 (5 bases). CDR1 and CDR2 from the germline V gene are ENHRY and SYGVKD. Deletions cut 2 bases from V and 5 bases from J, with 9 bases between. The CDR3 has 13 residues. The CDR3 DNA reads as TGTGCCATCAGTGAGGGACTGTGGGAGACCCAGTACTTC. Its protein product is CAISEGLWETQYF.

The J gene is TRBJ1-1, the V gene TRBV28; 7 bases align to TRBD1. The J segment lost 5 bases and the V segment lost 6 bases, leaving 6 bases of the junction unmatched. Germline lookup yields CDR1 MDHEN and CDR2 SYDVKM. CDR3 size: 13 residues. The CDR3 sequence is CASRQGTATEAFF. The CDR3 DNA reads as TGTGCCAGCAGACAGGGGACAGCGACTGAAGCTTTCTTT.

This clone was counted only a few times. The V gene is TRBV29-1, the J gene TRBJ1-1; 8 bases are shared with TRBD1. After removal of 6 bases from V and 4 bases from J, the junction contained 4 bases not matched to a gene. This CDR3 region has 12 residues. Germline V gives CDR1 SQVTM, CDR2 ANQGSEA. CDR3 sequence (DNA): TGCAGCGTCATTGACAGGGGCACTGAAGCTTTCTTT. It yields the protein CSVIDRGTEAFF.

The V and J genes are TRBV7-2 and TRBJ2-3; no clear D gene. The germline gives CDR1 SGHTA, CDR2 FQGNSA. The CDR3 length is 13 residues. V was pared by 1 base and J by 4 bases, with 6 bases between. Written as DNA, the CDR3 is TGTGCCAGCAGCTTAGGGCCATCAGATACGCAGTATTTT. It encodes CASSLGPSDTQYF.

This sequence joins TRBV11-1 and TRBJ2-1; TRBD2 is a possible D gene (6 bases). Per the germline V gene, CDR1 is SGHAT and CDR2 is FQDESV (reference sequence). Trimming shortened V by 5 bases and J by 6 bases, and 17 bases separated the two germline ends. There are 15 residues in the CDR3. In DNA, the CDR3 is TGTGCCAGCAGCCTAGTAGCGGATCTGTCCAATGAGCAGTTCTTC. Its protein is CASSLVADLSNEQFF. Full variable domain (missing parts from reference TRBV11-1 and TRBJ2-1): EAEVAQSPRYKITEKSQAVAFWCDPISGHATLYWYRQILGQGPELLVQFQDESVVDDSQLPKDRFSAERLKGVDSTLKIQPAELGDSAMYLCASSLVADLSNEQFFGPGTRLTVL.

This chain links TRBV5-1 with TRBJ2-5; 7 bases agree with TRBD2. The CDR3 is 16 residues long. Trimming took 0 bases from V and 5 from J; bases not matched to a gene: 10. Germline V gives CDR1 SGHRS, CDR2 YFSETQ. In nucleotides, the CDR3 is TGCGCCAGCAGCTTGGCCGCTAGCGGAGGGAGGGAGACCCAGTACTTC. It translates to CASSLAASGGRETQYF.

The CDR3 DNA reads TGCGCCAGCAGTCGAGACAGGGTTGGTAGCAATCAGCCCCAGCATTTT. It specifies CASSRDRVGSNQPQHF. The gene calls are TRBV4-3 and TRBJ1-5, with TRBD1 matching 7 bases. The V gene end was trimmed by 6 bases and the J gene end by 0 bases; junction bases not matched to a gene: 8. The CDR3 totals 16 residues. CDR1 LGHNA and CDR2 YSLEER come from the germline V gene.

This clone came up many times. The J gene is TRBJ1-3, the V gene TRBV4-3; a possible D gene is TRBD1 (6 bases). The CDR3 length is 16 residues. The germline CDR1 and CDR2 sequences are LGHNA and YSLEER. Trimming removed 3 bases at V and 4 bases at J, with 16 bases between. Here the CDR3 reads CASSHTEDSGGNTIYF. The CDR3 DNA is TGCGCCAGCAGCCACACTGAGGACAGTGGCGGAAACACCATATATTTT.

The V call is TRBV10-3, the J call TRBJ2-4; 8 nucleotides line up with TRBD1. CDR1 ENHRY and CDR2 SYGVKD come from the germline V gene. V lost 11 bases, J lost 7 bases, and 4 bases stayed unmatched. The length of the CDR3 is 11 residues. CDR3 amino acids: CASRQGNIQYF. CDR3 coding DNA: TGTGCCTCCCGACAGGGGAACATTCAGTACTTC.

This clone was recorded a few times. This rearrangement joins TRBV5-1 to TRBJ1-2; D is ambiguous. V was shortened by 0 bases and J by 5 bases, with 17 bases between the two germline ends. CDR1 is SGHRS, CDR2 YFSETQ, per germline. The CDR3 runs 16 residues. This chain's CDR3 is CASSLGFVDSGYGYTF. The CDR3 nucleotides are TGCGCCAGCAGCTTGGGCTTCGTCGACTCTGGGTATGGCTACACCTTC. The full variable domain, its missing parts supplied by reference TRBV5-1 and TRBJ1-2, is KAGVTQTPRYLIKTRGQQVTLSCSPISGHRSVSWYQQTPGQGLQFLFEYFSETQRNKGNFPGRFSGRQFSNSRSEMNVSTLELGDSALYLCASSLGFVDSGYGYTFGSGTRLTVV.

The rearrangement uses TRBV4-2 and TRBJ1-6; 7 bases are shared with TRBD1. The CDR3 has 17 residues. CDR1 is LGHNA and CDR2 is YNFKEQ in the germline V gene. The trim removed 0 bases at V and 9 bases at J, leaving 11 bases unmatched. The CDR3 is CASSQETGQRSGSPLHF. The CDR3 coding sequence is TGTGCCAGCAGCCAAGAAACGGGACAGAGGTCTGGTTCACCCCTCCACTTT.

The V gene is TRBV19, the J gene TRBJ1-2; weak D call: TRBD1 (6 bases). Germline lookup yields CDR1 LNHDA and CDR2 SQIVND (reference sequence). This CDR3 contains 12 residues. The V gene lost 5 bases and the J gene lost 8 bases, with 12 bases spanning the gap. For the CDR3, the DNA is TGTGCCAGTAGTGCGGGGGGCACGGGCTACACCTTC. This encodes CASSAGGTGYTF.

The V gene is TRBV11-2, the J gene TRBJ2-4; 8 bases match TRBD1. Germline V gives CDR1 SGHAT, CDR2 FQNNGV. V shed 5 bases, J shed 5 bases, and the junction held 8 bases outside the gene matches. This CDR3 is built from 15 residues. The CDR3 protein is CASSGPGQEENIQYF. The CDR3 bases are TGTGCCAGCAGCGGTCCGGGACAGGAGGAAAACATTCAGTACTTC. Full variable domain (outside the CDR3, taken from reference TRBV11-2 and TRBJ2-4): EAGVAQSPRYKIIEKRQSVAFWCNPISGHATLYWYQQILGQGPKLLIQFQNNGVVDDSQLPKDRFSAERLKGVDSTLKIQPAKLEDSAVYLCASSGPGQEENIQYFGAGTRLSVL.

V and J are TRBV7-3 and TRBJ2-1, with D possibly TRBD2 on 8 matching bases. From germline, CDR1 is SGHTA and CDR2 FQGTGA. The V gene lost 4 bases and the J gene lost 4 bases, with 14 bases spanning the gap. The CDR3 is 15 amino acids. CDR3 nucleotide sequence: TGTGCCAGCAGCTCCCGGGAGGGGGCTTACAATGAGCAGTTCTTC. As protein: CASSSREGAYNEQFF. The variable domain in full, with the rest retrieved from reference TRBV7-3 and TRBJ2-1, is GAGVSQTPSNKVTEKGKYVELRCDPISGHTALYWYRQSLGQGPEFLIYFQGTGAADDSGLPNDRFFAVRPEGSVSTLKIQRTERGDSAVYLCASSSREGAYNEQFFGPGTRLTVL.

The gene calls are TRBV28 and TRBJ1-4, with TRBD1 identical over 9 bases. This CDR3 is built from 15 residues. Trimming removed 5 bases from V and 7 bases from J; junction bases left unmatched: 8. The germline V gene has CDR1 MDHEN and CDR2 SYDVKM. In DNA form, the CDR3 reads TGTGCCAGCAGTCCACAGGGGGCGCTGGGTGAAAAACTGTTTTTT. Translated, it gives CASSPQGALGEKLFF.

The V call is TRBV2, the J call TRBJ2-5; TRBD1 matches 12 bases. V lost 6 bases to trimming and J lost 4 bases; unmatched junction nucleotides: 6. The CDR3 loop spans 15 amino acids. Looked up from germline, CDR1 is SNHLY and CDR2 is FYNNEI. The CDR3 DNA reads as TGTGCCAGCAGGAGGGACAGGGGGCGCGGAGAGACCCAGTACTTC. Encoded protein: CASRRDRGRGETQYF.

The rearrangement uses TRBV10-3 and TRBJ1-1; D unresolved. There are 14 residues in the CDR3. Germline V CDR1 and CDR2: ENHRY, SYGVKD. Trimming stripped 3 bases from V and 1 base from J, with 9 bases between. The chain's CDR3 is CAISDSVANTEAFF. In nucleotides, the CDR3 is TGTGCCATCAGTGATTCGGTAGCGAACACTGAAGCTTTCTTT.

The chain combines TRBV9 with TRBJ2-2, with D perhaps matching TRBD2 (6 bases). V was clipped by 4 bases and J by 0 bases, with 19 bases between them. The CDR3 runs 18 residues. CDR1 and CDR2 (germline): SGDLS, YYNGEE. The CDR3 sequence: CASSTPRWGVANTGELFF. In nucleotides, the CDR3 is TGTGCCAGCAGCACCCCGCGGTGGGGGGTCGCGAACACCGGGGAGCTGTTTTTT.

V gene TRBV30 combines with J gene TRBJ1-2; TRBD1 agrees at 7 bases. CDR3 length: 13 amino acids. V lost 3 bases and J lost 5; bases outside the gene matches: 6. The V gene's germline CDR1 is GTSNPN and CDR2 SVGIG (reference sequence). Here the CDR3 reads CAWRPQGEYGYTF. In DNA form, the CDR3 reads TGTGCCTGGAGGCCGCAGGGGGAGTATGGCTACACCTTC.

This chain connects TRBV4-3 to TRBJ2-6; the match to TRBD1 covers 9 bases. V shed 1 base, J shed 6 bases, and the junction held 1 base outside the gene matches. In germline, CDR1 is LGHNA, CDR2 YSLEER. The CDR3 has 15 amino acids. The CDR3 reads CASSQGTGVANVLTF. The CDR3 DNA reads as TGCGCCAGCAGCCAAGGGACAGGGGTGGCCAACGTCCTGACTTTC.

This clone was seen only a few times. The chain links TRBV6-5 to TRBJ2-3, with 7 bases fitting TRBD2. Per germline, CDR1 MNHEY and CDR2 SVGAGI. The ends lost 1 base at V and 0 bases at J; junction bases unmatched: 1. This CDR3 has 15 residues. The CDR3 coding sequence is TGTGCCAGCAGTTACTGGGGGGGGAGCACAGATACGCAGTATTTT. Translation: CASSYWGGSTDTQYF.

The CDR3 protein is CASSNGLAGSSYEQYF. Written as DNA, the CDR3 is TGTGCCAGCAGCAACGGACTAGCGGGGTCCTCCTACGAGCAGTACTTC. The genes are TRBV9 and TRBJ2-7; 12 nucleotides match TRBD2. With 4 bases clipped from V and 0 bases from J, the junction kept 5 bases outside the gene matches. The CDR3 contains 16 residues. Germline CDR1 reads SGDLS; CDR2 reads YYNGEE.

The rearrangement uses TRBV25-1 and TRBJ1-4; no definite D call. This CDR3 has 17 amino acids. V lost 4 bases to trimming and J lost 0 bases, with 15 bases between them. Per germline, CDR1 MGHDK and CDR2 SYGVNS. CDR3 sequence reads: CASSVPKLLSTNEKLFF. The CDR3, as DNA: TGTGCCAGCAGTGTCCCGAAACTTCTGTCAACTAATGAAAAACTGTTTTTT.

The CDR3 loop is CASSLDRGANEQFF. The CDR3 nucleotides read TGTGCCAGCAGCTTAGACCGGGGTGCCAATGAGCAGTTCTTC. The chain recombines TRBV7-9 with TRBJ2-1, with a possible D match to TRBD2 (5 bases). Trimming removed 1 base at V and 6 bases at J, with 10 bases between. In germline, CDR1 is SEHNR, CDR2 FQNEAQ (reference sequence). This CDR3 is built from 14 residues.

The sample holds a few counts of this clone. The rearrangement uses TRBV11-2 and TRBJ1-1; D gene unclear. The CDR3 sequence is 14 residues long. Germline V gene lookup returns CDR1 SGHAT and CDR2 FQNNGV. The V end was cut by 1 base, the J end by 4 bases, with 10 bases between. The CDR3 loop is CASSLGPGGTEAFF. The CDR3 DNA follows: TGTGCCAGCAGCTTAGGGCCCGGCGGCACTGAAGCTTTCTTT. The whole variable domain, remainder taken from reference TRBV11-2 and TRBJ1-1, is EAGVAQSPRYKIIEKRQSVAFWCNPISGHATLYWYQQILGQGPKLLIQFQNNGVVDDSQLPKDRFSAERLKGVDSTLKIQPAKLEDSAVYLCASSLGPGGTEAFFGQGTRLTVV.

This CDR3 is CASSQESDSHYEKLFF. CDR3 sequence (DNA): TGCGCCAGCAGCCAAGAGTCCGACAGTCACTATGAAAAACTGTTTTTT. The chain uses TRBV4-3 and TRBJ1-4, with D perhaps TRBD1 (5 bases). The CDR3 runs 16 residues. V was cut by 0 bases and J by 6 bases, with 14 bases left in between. CDR1 and CDR2 from the germline V gene are LGHNA and YSLEER.

This sequence joins TRBV27 and TRBJ2-1; 10 bases agree with TRBD2. The CDR3 covers 18 residues. Looked up from germline, CDR1 is MNHEY and CDR2 is SMNVEV (reference sequence). The junction had 17 bases not matched to a gene; V was cut back by 3 bases and J by 9 bases. This CDR3 reads CASSLTLAGASLNGEQFF. The DNA of the CDR3 is TGTGCCAGCAGTTTGACCCTAGCGGGGGCCAGTCTAAACGGTGAGCAGTTCTTC.

J is TRBJ1-4 and V is TRBV4-3; a weak D match, TRBD1 (6 bases). Germline assignment: CDR1 LGHNA and CDR2 YSLEER. The CDR3 covers 16 residues. V was trimmed by 1 base and J by 5 bases, leaving 14 bases between them. CDR3 residues: CASSQGLRGGNEKLFF. CDR3 bases: TGCGCCAGCAGCCAAGGACTCAGGGGCGGGAATGAAAAACTGTTTTTT.

Here the CDR3 DNA reads TGTGCCAGCAGCCCCGGGACAGGGGGTTGGGATACGCAGTATTTT. It translates to CASSPGTGGWDTQYF. The chain combines TRBV7-3 with TRBJ2-3, with TRBD1 identical over 11 bases. Germline-derived CDR1 and CDR2 are SGHTA and FQGTGA. There are 15 residues in the CDR3. The V gene end was trimmed by 5 bases and the J gene end by 6 bases; junction bases not matched to a gene: 7.

This clone was picked up one time. This CDR3 reads CASSISGASNEQFF. The CDR3 bases are TGCGCCAGCAGCATTAGCGGGGCGAGCAATGAGCAGTTCTTC. The chain is built from TRBV5-1 and TRBJ2-1; 8 nucleotides match TRBD2. V lost 4 bases, J lost 6 bases, and 6 bases stayed unmatched. The germline V gene encodes CDR1 SGHRS and CDR2 YFSETQ. The CDR3 consists of 14 residues. Based on the CDR3 plus reference TRBV5-1 and TRBJ2-1, the full variable domain is KAGVTQTPRYLIKTRGQQVTLSCSPISGHRSVSWYQQTPGQGLQFLFEYFSETQRNKGNFPGRFSGRQFSNSRSEMNVSTLELGDSALYLCASSISGASNEQFFGPGTRLTVL.